Below are 11 T cell receptor beta chains sequenced from a single sample in a study of OX40 agonist ivuxolimab in advanced cancers. Only in-frame clones appear in the TCRdb table, and some are missing; sequencing was by immunoSEQ multiplex PCR. The table has 30,000 to 45,000 clones, 65% to 80% seen once. The sequences come from CD4+ or CD8+ T cells sorted from blood, collected in a trial of the OX40 agonist ivuxolimab. The receptors originated from an adult with an advanced solid tumor such as melanoma, head and neck, liver or kidney cancer.

V usage is TRBV11-1 and J usage is TRBJ2-1, with D uncertain. Trimming pared 2 bases from V and 5 bases from J, leaving 10 bases between. Germline lookup yields CDR1 SGHAT and CDR2 FQDESV (reference sequence). This CDR3 has 14 amino acids. The CDR3 loop is CASSLSRANNEQFF. The CDR3 nucleotides read TGTGCCAGCAGCTTATCTCGGGCGAACAATGAGCAGTTCTTC.

This clone was counted only a few times. The chain has TRBV30 and TRBJ2-6, with D possibly matching TRBD2 (5 bases). The V gene's germline CDR1 is GTSNPN and CDR2 SVGIG (reference sequence). V was trimmed by 1 base and J by 0 bases, leaving 16 bases between them. This CDR3 spans 18 amino acids. Here the CDR3 reads CAWSGGLVLHSGANVLTF. The CDR3 nucleotides read TGTGCCTGGAGTGGAGGACTGGTCCTCCACTCTGGGGCCAACGTCCTGACTTTC.

This clone was counted a single time. The rearrangement links TRBV28 to TRBJ2-7; D ambiguous. V was clipped by 3 bases and J by 3 bases, with 6 bases between them. CDR3 length: 12 residues. Germline lookup yields CDR1 MDHEN and CDR2 SYDVKM. The CDR3 region is CASSFGRYEQYF. The CDR3 bases are TGTGCCAGCAGTTTCGGACGCTACGAGCAGTACTTC.

The V call is TRBV15, the J call TRBJ1-2; 9 bases agree with TRBD1. From germline, CDR1 is LNHNV and CDR2 YYDKDF (reference sequence). The trim removed 0 bases at V and 4 bases at J, leaving 9 bases unmatched. There are 17 residues in the CDR3. The CDR3 protein is CATSREPGQGYSYGYTF. The DNA of the CDR3 is TGTGCCACCAGCAGAGAGCCGGGACAGGGTTACTCCTATGGCTACACCTTC.

V is TRBV6-5 and J is TRBJ2-1; tentative D call: TRBD2 (6 bases). Germline CDR1 MNHEY, CDR2 SVGAGI. There are 12 residues in the CDR3. Between the trimmed V and J ends, which lost 2 bases and 9 bases, there was a span of 8 bases. This chain's CDR3 is CASSYRRGEQFF. The CDR3 bases are TGTGCCAGCAGTTACAGGAGGGGTGAGCAGTTCTTC.

The rearrangement joins TRBV2 to TRBJ2-3, with D maybe TRBD2 (6 bases). CDR3 size: 14 residues. Germline V gene lookup returns CDR1 SNHLY and CDR2 FYNNEI. With 9 bases removed from V and 3 bases from J, the gap between germline ends came to 16 bases. The CDR3 here is CASCWRGRTDTQYF. CDR3 nucleotides: TGTGCCAGTTGCTGGAGGGGTAGAACAGATACGCAGTATTTT.

The chain recombines TRBV18 with TRBJ2-2; D ambiguous. This CDR3 region has 14 residues. Per the germline V gene, CDR1 is KGHSH and CDR2 is LQKENI. Trimming took off 6 bases at V and 1 base at J, with 9 bases between the two ends. DNA of the CDR3: TGTGCCAGCTCCCCCGCACTGAACACCGGGGAGCTGTTTTTT. Its protein product is CASSPALNTGELFF. The full variable domain, completed using reference TRBV18 and TRBJ2-2, is NAGVMQNPRHLVRRRGQEARLRCSPMKGHSHVYWYRQLPEEGLKFMVYLQKENIIDESGMPKERFSAEFPKEGPSILRIQQVVRGDSAAYFCASSPALNTGELFFGEGSRLTVL.

The chain employs TRBV7-9 and TRBJ2-7; a possible D gene is TRBD1 (5 bases). V was shortened by 5 bases and J by 2 bases, with 13 bases between the two germline ends. CDR3 size: 14 residues. The germline gives CDR1 SEHNR, CDR2 FQNEAQ (reference sequence). In nucleotides, the CDR3 is TGTGCCAGCAGCCCCCTATCGACAGCCTACGAGCAGTACTTC. Translating it yields CASSPLSTAYEQYF.

This clone was counted between two and nine times. The rearrangement links TRBV19 to TRBJ2-7; TRBD2 might be the D (6 bases). The germline CDR1 and CDR2 sequences are LNHDA and SQIVND (reference sequence). The CDR3 contains 16 residues. The ends were cut back, 10 bases at V and 6 bases at J, with 28 bases in the middle. The CDR3 protein is CATISGWDQGGCEQYF. The CDR3 DNA follows: TGTGCCACCATCTCGGGATGGGACCAGGGAGGTTGCGAGCAGTACTTC.

The chain links TRBV7-2 to TRBJ1-5; a possible D gene is TRBD1 (6 bases). Trimming stripped 2 bases from V and 7 bases from J, with 9 bases between. This CDR3 has 13 amino acids. Germline V gene sequence: CDR1 SGHTA, CDR2 FQGNSA. The CDR3 bases are TGTGCCAGCAGCTTAAACAGGGACCAGCCCCAGCATTTT. Its translation: CASSLNRDQPQHF. Full variable domain (outside the CDR3, taken from reference TRBV7-2 and TRBJ1-5): GAGVSQSPSNKVTEKGKDVELRCDPISGHTALYWYRQSLGQGLEFLIYFQGNSAPDKSGLPSDRFSAERTGGSVSTLTIQRTQQEDSAVYLCASSLNRDQPQHFGDGTRLSIL.

V is TRBV13 and J is TRBJ2-1; 8 bases agree with TRBD1. Germline V gene sequence: CDR1 PRHDT, CDR2 FYEKMQ (reference sequence). The CDR3 has 16 residues. With V trimmed by 5 bases and J by 6 bases, 12 bases remained unmatched. This CDR3 reads CASSRFDGQGPNEQFF. The CDR3, as DNA: TGTGCCAGCAGCCGCTTCGATGGACAGGGACCCAATGAGCAGTTCTTC.